Described below is a single TCR beta chain sequence and its context. The antigen is not known. The CDR3 is made up of 13 amino acids. Trimming removed 5 bases at V and 8 bases at J, with 13 bases between. The germline CDR1 and CDR2 sequences are SEHNR and FQNEAQ (reference sequence). The data were taken from a study of T cells after posttransplantation cyclophosphamide. The study's findings and limits: TRB clonality was highly associated with recipient CMV seropositivity and reactivation. Skin or GI-infiltrating T cells shared few TRB sequences with blood. Later blood repertoires were often dominated by clones from the donor CD8+ memory compartment.

Generated by immunoSEQ multiplex PCR, the TCRdb table keeps only in-frame clones and is missing some. The repertoire has 20,000 to 25,000 clones, about 84% of them found once; the top ten carry approximately 6.5%. J is TRBJ2-4 and V is TRBV7-9; a weak D match, TRBD1 (5 bases). Sequencing input: PBMCs. This TCR came from a woman in her fifties or sixties with a blood cancer, CMV-positive, and with a related stem cell donor. CDR3 sequence (DNA): TGTGCCAGCAGCAGCAGGGTAGGAGACATTCAGTACTTC. This translates into CASSSRVGDIQYF. The whole variable domain, filled in from reference TRBV7-9 and TRBJ2-4, reads DTGVSQNPRHKITKRGQNVTFRCDPISEHNRLYWYRQTLGQGPEFLTYFQNEAQLEKSRLLSDRFSAERPKGSFSTLEIQRTEQGDSAMYLCASSSRVGDIQYFGAGTRLSVL.